These 27 T cell receptor beta chains were sequenced from one sample in a study of early stage breast cancer tumors. Produced via immunoSEQ multiplex PCR; TCRdb's table is partial and in-frame only. In the table there are over 25,000 clones, around 70% of which are singletons. The sample was blood. The receptor set was obtained from a person aged 45 to 60 with breast cancer.

V usage is TRBV5-1 and J usage is TRBJ1-1; D is possibly TRBD1 (5 bases). The CDR3 is made up of 17 amino acids. V was clipped by 0 bases and J by 1 base, with 16 bases between them. Germline V CDR1 and CDR2: SGHRS, YFSETQ. CDR3 sequence (DNA): TGCGCCAGCAGCTTGGGACCCAGGGTAGGAGGGAACACTGAAGCTTTCTTT. Protein sequence: CASSLGPRVGGNTEAFF. The full variable domain, its missing parts supplied by reference TRBV5-1 and TRBJ1-1, is KAGVTQTPRYLIKTRGQQVTLSCSPISGHRSVSWYQQTPGQGLQFLFEYFSETQRNKGNFPGRFSGRQFSNSRSEMNVSTLELGDSALYLCASSLGPRVGGNTEAFFGQGTRLTVV.

This chain uses TRBV9 with TRBJ2-1; D is perhaps TRBD2 (6 bases). CDR3 length: 15 amino acids. The V gene lost 0 bases and the J gene lost 9 bases, with 16 bases spanning the gap. Germline CDR1 reads SGDLS; CDR2 reads YYNGEE. CDR3 bases: TGTGCCAGCAGCGTAGAAGGCGGGATCGGCTCTGAGCAGTTCTTC. Its protein is CASSVEGGIGSEQFF.

The rearrangement uses TRBV20-1 and TRBJ1-2, with D perhaps matching TRBD1 (6 bases). This CDR3 comprises 11 residues. Germline loops: CDR1 DFQATT, CDR2 SNEGSKA (reference sequence). Trimming cost V 3 bases and J 8 bases, with 10 bases left between them. The CDR3 reads CSASPGVGYTF. The CDR3 DNA reads as TGCAGTGCTAGCCCAGGGGTGGGCTACACCTTC.

This clone has a handful of counts. The rearrangement joins TRBV5-4 to TRBJ2-7; TRBD2 matches at 7 bases. Germline V gene sequence: CDR1 SGHNT, CDR2 YYREEE (reference sequence). The CDR3 has 16 amino acids. The trim removed 2 bases at V and 4 bases at J, leaving 12 bases unmatched. CDR3 nucleotides: TGTGCCAGCAGCTTCTCCTTTTCGGGGGGTATTTACGAGCAGTACTTC. Translating gives CASSFSFSGGIYEQYF. Drawing the rest from reference TRBV5-4 and TRBJ2-7, the complete variable domain is ETGVTQSPTHLIKTRGQQVTLRCSSQSGHNTVSWYQQALGQGPQFIFQYYREEENGRGNFPPRFSGLQFPNYSSELNVNALELDDSALYLCASSFSFSGGIYEQYFGPGTRLTVT.

V is TRBV19 and J is TRBJ1-4; D not resolved. Germline lookup yields CDR1 LNHDA and CDR2 SQIVND (reference sequence). This CDR3 spans 14 amino acids. V lost 3 bases, J lost 3 bases, and 8 bases lay in between. DNA for the CDR3: TGTGCCAGTAGTATTCTCTCCTCTAATGAAAAACTGTTTTTT. This translates into CASSILSSNEKLFF.

This chain connects TRBV6-1 to TRBJ2-7, with 9 bases fitting TRBD2. The CDR3 is 14 amino acids. CDR1 is MNHNS, CDR2 SASEGT, per germline. The CDR3 loop is CAILASGRSYEQYF. The DNA of the CDR3 is TGTGCGATCCTGGCGAGCGGGAGGTCCTACGAGCAGTACTTC.

About this clone: Other DNA sequences in this sample translate to the same CDR3. The chain links TRBV19 to TRBJ2-2, with a weak D call TRBD1 (6 bases). Germline V lookup: CDR1 LNHDA, CDR2 SQIVND (reference sequence). The V end was cut by 3 bases, the J end by 0 bases, with 11 bases between. There are 16 residues in the CDR3. In DNA form, the CDR3 reads TGTGCCAGTAGTATTGGGCAGGGGACGAACACCGGGGAGCTGTTTTTT. Amino acid sequence: CASSIGQGTNTGELFF.

A few counts support this clone. The chain couples TRBV29-1 to TRBJ2-7, with 8 bases lining up with TRBD2. Germline CDR1 is SQVTM and CDR2 is ANQGSEA. V shed 4 bases, J shed 3 bases, and the junction held 5 bases outside the gene matches. The CDR3 spans 13 residues. This CDR3 is CSVGSGDVYEQYF. The CDR3 DNA sequence: TGCAGCGTTGGTAGCGGGGATGTCTACGAGCAGTACTTC.

The chain combines TRBV5-1 with TRBJ2-1; D remains ambiguous. V lost 2 bases to trimming and J lost 2 bases, with 11 bases between them. Germline V lookup: CDR1 SGHRS, CDR2 YFSETQ. The CDR3 sequence is 15 residues long. The CDR3 loop is CASSFVRQAYNEQFF. As DNA, the CDR3 is TGCGCCAGCAGCTTCGTCCGGCAGGCCTACAATGAGCAGTTCTTC.

The rearrangement joins TRBV13 to TRBJ2-7, with 13 bases identical to TRBD2. The CDR3 covers 16 residues. V was clipped by 5 bases and J by 6 bases; unmatched bases: 10. From germline, CDR1 is PRHDT and CDR2 FYEKMQ (reference sequence). CDR3 nucleotide sequence: TGTGCCAGCAGCGACTGGACTAGCGGGAGTCTCGCCGAGCAGTACTTC. Residues: CASSDWTSGSLAEQYF.

The chain employs TRBV7-3 and TRBJ1-2; D is possibly TRBD1 (5 bases). V dropped 2 bases and J dropped 8 bases, with 12 bases sitting between them. Germline CDR1 reads SGHTA; CDR2 reads FQGTGA. The CDR3 is made up of 13 amino acids. For the CDR3, the DNA is TGTGCCAGCAGCTTAGCCCTAAGGGACGGCTACACCTTC. This translates into CASSLALRDGYTF.

This sequence joins TRBV9 and TRBJ1-2; a weak D match, TRBD1 (6 bases). Trimming left V 3 bases short and J 4 bases short, with 13 bases between. Germline CDR1 and CDR2: SGDLS and YYNGEE. The CDR3 extends over 14 amino acids. CDR3 loop: CASSGQTGVYGYTF. The CDR3 DNA sequence: TGTGCCAGCAGCGGACAGACAGGTGTCTATGGCTACACCTTC.

This clone is medium-sized within its sample. The CDR3 is CASSSLMADPEAFF. The CDR3 DNA is TGTGCCAGCAGTTCGTTAATGGCTGACCCTGAAGCTTTCTTT. This chain connects TRBV6-1 to TRBJ1-1, with unresolved D. V was clipped by 5 bases and J by 6 bases, with 16 bases between them. Looked up from germline, CDR1 is MNHNS and CDR2 is SASEGT. The CDR3 spans 14 residues.

This clone has more than one count but fewer than ten. V usage is TRBV19 and J usage is TRBJ1-4; D is unclear. V dropped 4 bases and J dropped 8 bases, with 2 bases sitting between them. From germline, CDR1 is LNHDA and CDR2 SQIVND (reference sequence). The CDR3 is made up of 10 amino acids. CDR3 sequence reads: CASSNEKLFF. The CDR3 DNA is TGTGCCAGTAGTAACGAAAAACTGTTTTTT.

J is TRBJ2-1 and V is TRBV5-4, with D perhaps given as TRBD1 or TRBD2 (5 bases each). Trimming took off 5 bases at V and 10 bases at J, with 13 bases between the two ends. The CDR3 is 12 residues long. Germline V gene data show CDR1 as SGHNT and CDR2 as YYREEE (reference sequence). CDR3 sequence: CASSGGEKEQFF. CDR3 nucleotides: TGTGCCAGCAGTGGGGGAGAAAAAGAGCAGTTCTTC.

The genes are TRBV29-1 and TRBJ2-1, with D hard to call. Germline values: CDR1 SQVTM, CDR2 ANQGSEA. Deletions cut 3 bases from V and 0 bases from J, with 12 bases between. The CDR3 totals 15 residues. CDR3 bases: TGCAGCGTTGAGTACCCCGAAAGCTCCTACAATGAGCAGTTCTTC. Amino acid sequence: CSVEYPESSYNEQFF.

This chain uses TRBV27 with TRBJ2-1; weak D call: TRBD2 (6 bases). The CDR3 is 14 residues long. The V gene lost 3 bases and the J gene lost 4 bases, with 10 bases spanning the gap. From germline, CDR1 is MNHEY and CDR2 SMNVEV (reference sequence). CDR3 in DNA: TGTGCCAGCAGTTTGGGGCGGGGTTACAATGAGCAGTTCTTC. This translates into CASSLGRGYNEQFF.

The rearrangement links TRBV5-6 to TRBJ2-7; 7 nucleotides match TRBD2. The CDR3 is 13 amino acids. The J segment lost 1 base and the V segment lost 8 bases, leaving 6 bases of the junction unmatched. Germline CDR1 SGHDT, CDR2 YYEEEE. CDR3 DNA sequence: TGTGCCAGTGGGGGGGGAGGGTCCTACGAGCAGTACTTC. This gives the protein CASGGGGSYEQYF.

The rearrangement uses TRBV7-2 and TRBJ2-7; maybe TRBD2 (6 bases). Germline CDR1 and CDR2: SGHTA and FQGNSA. V dropped 5 bases and J dropped 0 bases, with 8 bases sitting between them. The CDR3 loop spans 13 amino acids. CDR3 bases: TGTGCCAGCAGCCCTAGCGCCTCCTACGAGCAGTACTTC. It specifies CASSPSASYEQYF.

CDR3 protein: CSVDQQETQYF. Here the CDR3 DNA reads TGCAGCGTTGACCAACAAGAGACCCAGTACTTC. The chain couples TRBV29-1 to TRBJ2-5; D not certain. This CDR3 comprises 11 residues. Germline V CDR1 and CDR2: SQVTM, ANQGSEA. The V and J ends lost 3 bases and 2 bases respectively, with 4 bases between them.

Only a few counts were recorded for this clone. V is TRBV5-8 and J is TRBJ1-1; D might be TRBD1 (6 bases). Germline V gene sequence: CDR1 SGHTS, CDR2 YDEGEE. Trimming cost V 6 bases and J 6 bases, with 18 bases left between them. This CDR3 is 14 amino acids long. CDR3 protein: CASTWGQGSSEAFF. DNA of the CDR3: TGTGCCAGCACCTGGGGACAAGGGTCGTCTGAAGCTTTCTTT.

The chain joins TRBV19 to TRBJ1-5, with 9 positions matching TRBD1. The length of the CDR3 is 15 residues. In germline, CDR1 is LNHDA, CDR2 SQIVND (reference sequence). V lost 6 bases and J lost 4; bases outside the gene matches: 7. CDR3 amino acids: CASRPGQGRNQPQHF. The CDR3 nucleotides are TGTGCCAGTAGACCCGGACAGGGGCGGAATCAGCCCCAGCATTTT. The complete variable domain, with remaining parts taken from reference TRBV19 and TRBJ1-5, reads DGGITQSPKYLFRKEGQNVTLSCEQNLNHDAMYWYRQDPGQGLRLIYYSQIVNDFQKGDIAEGYSVSREKKESFPLTVTSAQKNPTAFYLCASRPGQGRNQPQHFGDGTRLSIL.

The J gene is TRBJ2-7, the V gene TRBV5-6; 13 bases map to TRBD2. Germline CDR1 SGHDT, CDR2 YYEEEE. This CDR3 is 17 amino acids long. The ends lost 4 bases at V and 0 bases at J; junction bases unmatched: 7. Written as DNA, the CDR3 is TGTGCCAGCAGCCCCACCCGGACTAGCGGGAGCTCCTACGAGCAGTACTTC. It yields the protein CASSPTRTSGSSYEQYF.

CDR3 DNA: TGTGCCAGCAGCCCCCGGTCGGGGGCGTACGAGCAGTACTTC. It specifies CASSPRSGAYEQYF. The V call is TRBV7-8, the J call TRBJ2-7; D possibly matches TRBD1 or TRBD2 (6 bases each). Germline V gene lookup returns CDR1 SGHVS and CDR2 FQNEAQ. V lost 5 bases to trimming and J lost 4 bases, with 15 bases between them. The CDR3 spans 14 residues.

The rearrangement joins TRBV4-2 to TRBJ2-2; 9 bases are shared with TRBD2. The J segment lost 7 bases and the V segment lost 0 bases, leaving 6 bases of the junction unmatched. Germline CDR1 is LGHNA and CDR2 is YNFKEQ. This CDR3 comprises 16 residues. The CDR3 is CASSQDPGLALGELFF. CDR3 nucleotides: TGTGCCAGCAGCCAAGACCCGGGACTAGCTCTCGGGGAGCTGTTTTTT.

The chain links TRBV6-5 to TRBJ2-1, with D hard to call. Germline V gives CDR1 MNHEY, CDR2 SVGAGI. V was pared by 2 bases and J by 5 bases, with 7 bases between. CDR3 length: 13 residues. CDR3 residues: CASSYTEDNEQFF. CDR3 nucleotides: TGTGCCAGCAGTTACACAGAAGACAATGAGCAGTTCTTC.

This chain connects TRBV11-3 to TRBJ2-3, with D possibly called TRBD1 or TRBD2 (5 bases each). The CDR3 runs 15 residues. Trimming removed 5 bases from V and 1 base from J, with 13 bases in between. Germline V lookup: CDR1 SGHNT, CDR2 YENEEA. CDR3 coding DNA: TGTGCCAGCAGCCCAGGCCCGGGGCGCACAGATACGCAGTATTTT. Amino acid sequence: CASSPGPGRTDTQYF.